This is a list of T cell receptor beta chains from one sample in a study of control samples from healthy donors and cancer patients. Clones were sequenced by immunoSEQ multiplex PCR, and TCRdb holds only the in-frame ones, with some missing. This table has approximately 120,000 clones, about 89% appearing once. Sequenced material: blood. Receptor source: a woman aged 45-65 years in good health. The CDR3 runs from the conserved cysteine through the conserved F or W.

V,J,CDR3
TRBV28,TRBJ2-7,CASLTPTGYHEQYF
TRBV2,TRBJ2-1,CASTIGQGSYNEQFF
TRBV6-5,TRBJ1-2,CASSYSSVLRSGYTF
TRBV19,TRBJ2-7,CASSSPGQGEVEQYF
TRBV9,TRBJ1-1,CASSAIQGGAFF
TRBV6-5,TRBJ1-4,CASSSGVVREKLFF
TRBV9,TRBJ1-2,CASSVQAGTYGYTF
TRBV7-3,TRBJ2-3,CASSLGARARPSTDTQYF
TRBV6-5,TRBJ1-1,CASKVVGVVVTEAFF
TRBV28,TRBJ1-1,CASSETGENTEAFF
TRBV4-3,TRBJ2-6,CASSQDGRSGRSAGANVLTF
TRBV6-5,TRBJ1-5,CASRDGRDQPQHF
TRBV7-9,TRBJ2-2,CASSQGGRQGAPGELFF
TRBV18,TRBJ2-1,CASSPILQLNEQFF
TRBV27,TRBJ1-2,CASRETGNNYGYTF
TRBV7-6,TRBJ2-2,CASSSWGGANTGELFF
TRBV15,TRBJ2-1,CATSRPSGSRNEQFF
TRBV7-3,TRBJ2-1,CASSLGDEQFF
TRBV23-1,TRBJ2-3,CASSHPPLTDTQYF
TRBV6-5,TRBJ1-1,CASGYRRNTEAFF
TRBV3-1/TRBV3-2,TRBJ1-2,CASSRQYGYTF
TRBV10-1,TRBJ2-5,CASLIRAGPPQETQYF
TRBV18,TRBJ1-1,CASSPSTGTEAFF
TRBV5-5,TRBJ2-3,CASSLGSTDTQYF
TRBV20-1,TRBJ2-7,CSASWNGENSYEQYF
TRBV5-5,TRBJ2-4,CASSLLGNIQYF
TRBV5-1,TRBJ1-5,CASSLGDTLSNQPQHF
TRBV7-3,TRBJ1-1,CASSDGDTEAFF
TRBV29-1,TRBJ1-2,CSVELRTGLINYGYTF
TRBV29-1,TRBJ2-2,CSVKVAGNTGELFF
TRBV5-1,TRBJ2-5,CASWGTNQETQYF
TRBV3-1/TRBV3-2,TRBJ1-5,CASSLGQGGGNQPQHF
TRBV16,TRBJ1-3,CANRPANSGNTIYF
TRBV5-1,TRBJ1-6,CASDPGHEPRNSPLHF
TRBV6-2/TRBV6-3,TRBJ2-1,CASSTDVGYNEQFF
TRBV18,TRBJ2-2,CASSPQPRLNTGELFF
TRBV7-3,TRBJ2-2,CASSLQPHGRGTGELFF
TRBV25-1,TRBJ1-2,CASSERRGPGGYTF
TRBV7-7,TRBJ2-2,CASSPGTGVPGELFF
TRBV18,TRBJ2-2,CASSPPRGEPNTGELFF
TRBV10-3,TRBJ2-1,CAISDKGNDEQFF
TRBV6-2/TRBV6-3,TRBJ1-1,CASSYPSAGMNTEAFF
TRBV10-1,TRBJ1-5,CASGDTGGGQPQHF
TRBV7-4,TRBJ1-1,CASSSRGGSEAFF
TRBV6-2/TRBV6-3,TRBJ2-2,CASSPTKGIGANTGELFF
TRBV7-9,TRBJ2-1,CASSLGTSGSRDEQFF
TRBV9,TRBJ2-7,CASSSGQGSPEQYF
TRBV24-1,TRBJ2-3,CATSALGEDTQYF
TRBV9,TRBJ2-3,CASSSSGPSSF
TRBV7-6,TRBJ2-3,CASSSWVGQITDTQYF